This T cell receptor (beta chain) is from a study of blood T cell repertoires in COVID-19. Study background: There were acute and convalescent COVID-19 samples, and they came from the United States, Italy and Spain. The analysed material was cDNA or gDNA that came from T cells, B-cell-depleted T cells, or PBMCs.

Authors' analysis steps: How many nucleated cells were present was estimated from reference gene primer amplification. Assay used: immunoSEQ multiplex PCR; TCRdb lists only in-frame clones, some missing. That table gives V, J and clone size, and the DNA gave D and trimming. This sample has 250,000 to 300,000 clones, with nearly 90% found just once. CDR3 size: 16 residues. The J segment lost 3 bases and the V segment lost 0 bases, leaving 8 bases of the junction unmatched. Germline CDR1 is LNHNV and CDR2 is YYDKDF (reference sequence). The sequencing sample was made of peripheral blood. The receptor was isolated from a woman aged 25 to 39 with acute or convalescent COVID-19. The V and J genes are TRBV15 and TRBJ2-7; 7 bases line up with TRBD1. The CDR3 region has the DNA TGTGCCACCAGCAGAGATCTTACAGGGGCTTTCTACGAGCAGTACTTC. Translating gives CATSRDLTGAFYEQYF.